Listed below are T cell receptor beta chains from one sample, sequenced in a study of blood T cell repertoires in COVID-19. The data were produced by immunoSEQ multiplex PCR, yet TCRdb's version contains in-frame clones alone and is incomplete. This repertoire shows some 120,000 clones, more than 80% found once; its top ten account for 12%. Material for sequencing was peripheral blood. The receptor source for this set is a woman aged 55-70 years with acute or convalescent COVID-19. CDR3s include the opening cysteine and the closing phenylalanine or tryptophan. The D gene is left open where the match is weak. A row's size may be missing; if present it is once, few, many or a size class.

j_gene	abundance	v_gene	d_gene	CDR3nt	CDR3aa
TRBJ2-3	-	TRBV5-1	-	TGCGCCAGCACCTCTAGCACAGATACGCAGTATTTT	CASTSSTDTQYF
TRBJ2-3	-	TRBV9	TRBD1	TGTGCCAGCAGCACCCTTGACAGGGGGGGTGGAGATACGCAGTATTTT	CASSTLDRGGGDTQYF
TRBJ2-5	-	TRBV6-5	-	TGTGCCAGCAGTCGTCCTAACGGGGAGACCCAGTACTTC	CASSRPNGETQYF
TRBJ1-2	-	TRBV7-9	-	TGTGCCAGCAGCATGGACAGTGGGTACTATGGCTACACCTTC	CASSMDSGYYGYTF
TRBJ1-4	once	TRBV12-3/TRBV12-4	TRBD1	TGTGCCAGCAGCCGCGGACAGGGGGAAAAACTGTTTTTT	CASSRGQGEKLFF
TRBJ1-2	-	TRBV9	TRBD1	TGTGCCAGCAGCGCGAGAGAGGGGGCAGGGAACTATGGCTACACCTTC	CASSAREGAGNYGYTF
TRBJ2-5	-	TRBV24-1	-	TGTGCCACCAGTGACGGTGGAGAAGAGACCCAGTACTTC	CATSDGGEETQYF
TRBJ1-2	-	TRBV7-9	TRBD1	TGTGCCAGCAGCCCCTCTCAGGGGGCGAGGTATGGCTACACCTTC	CASSPSQGARYGYTF
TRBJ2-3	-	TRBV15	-	TGTGCCACCAGCAGAGATCGCGGGGGCGCCACAGATACGCAGTATTTT	CATSRDRGGATDTQYF
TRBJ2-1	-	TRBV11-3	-	TGTGCCAGCAGCTTAGGTCTGGCGGCGGGGAGAGGTCACAATGAGCAGTTCTTC	CASSLGLAAGRGHNEQFF
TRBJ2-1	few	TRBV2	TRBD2	TGTGCCAGCAGTTCACTATCGGGGAGGGCTGAGCAGTTCTTC	CASSSLSGRAEQFF
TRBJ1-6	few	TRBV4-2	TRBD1	TGTGCCAGCAGCCTCGACAGGGGTAATTCACCCCTCCACTTT	CASSLDRGNSPLHF
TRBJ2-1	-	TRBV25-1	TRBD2	TGTGCCAGCAGTGAGTTAGCGGGGGAACGGCCGTATGAGCAGTTCTTC	CASSELAGERPYEQFF
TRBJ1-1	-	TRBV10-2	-	TGCGCCAGCAGCCACGACATTGCTGAAGCTTTCTTT	CASSHDIAEAFF
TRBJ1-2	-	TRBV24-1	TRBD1	TGTGCCACCAGTGATTTTATGGGGACAGATTATAACTATGGCTACACCTTC	CATSDFMGTDYNYGYTF
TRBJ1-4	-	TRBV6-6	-	TGTGCCAGCAGTCCGTCAGGGGTTGTTAATGAAAAACTGTTTTTT	CASSPSGVVNEKLFF
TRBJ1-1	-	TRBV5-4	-	TGTGCCAGCAGCTTCGACAGTTCAACTGAAGCTTTCTTT	CASSFDSSTEAFF
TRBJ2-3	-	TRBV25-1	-	TGTGCCAGCAGTGGTACTAGTCCAGAATTTCCCGCAGATACGCAGTATTTT	CASSGTSPEFPADTQYF
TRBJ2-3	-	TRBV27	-	TGTGCCCCCCCCGAGGTAGAGGGTCACAGCGAAGATACGCAGTATTTT	CAPPEVEGHSEDTQYF
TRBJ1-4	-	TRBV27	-	TGTGCCAGCAGTCCGCCGGGACAAGTGCCGGGAAAACTGTTTTTT	CASSPPGQVPGKLFF
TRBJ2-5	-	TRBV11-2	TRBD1	TGTGCCAGCAGCTTGGACAGGACCCAAGAGACCCAGTACTTC	CASSLDRTQETQYF
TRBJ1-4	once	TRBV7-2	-	TGTGCCAGCAGTAAGAGGGAAAGGACTGTTGCTAATGAAAAACTGTTTTTT	CASSKRERTVANEKLFF
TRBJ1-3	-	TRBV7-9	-	TGTGCCGTTCAAACCACGGGGTCTCCTGGAAACACCATATATTTT	CAVQTTGSPGNTIYF
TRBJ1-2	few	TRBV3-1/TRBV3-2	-	TGTGCCAGCAGCCTACAGGGTGGAGATGGCTACACCTTC	CASSLQGGDGYTF
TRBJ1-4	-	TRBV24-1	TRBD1	TGTGCCACCAGTGATTCCGGGACAGGGCAGAATGAAAAACTGTTTTTT	CATSDSGTGQNEKLFF
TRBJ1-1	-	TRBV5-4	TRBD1	TGTGCCAGCAGCCCCCGACAGGGATCCATGAACACTGAAGCTTTCTTT	CASSPRQGSMNTEAFF
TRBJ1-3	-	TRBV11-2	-	TGTGCCAGCAGCCCAGCGAGGCCAAACACCATATATTTT	CASSPARPNTIYF
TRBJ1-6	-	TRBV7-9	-	TGTGCCAGCAGCCCGTGGGACATAGGGGATTCACCCCTCCACTTT	CASSPWDIGDSPLHF
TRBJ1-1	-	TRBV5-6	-	TGTGCCAGCAGCGCTGACATTTCGGCTGAAGCTTTCTTT	CASSADISAEAFF
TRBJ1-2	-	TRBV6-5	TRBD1	TGTGCCAGCCGGGACAGGAGAGAGTATGGCTACACCTTC	CASRDRREYGYTF
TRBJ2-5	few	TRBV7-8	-	TGTGCCAGCAGCGAGGGCTGGGCTAAAGAGACCCAGTACTTC	CASSEGWAKETQYF
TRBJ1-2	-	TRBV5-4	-	TGTGCCAGCAGCTTTTATGGGCCTAATGGCTACACCTTC	CASSFYGPNGYTF
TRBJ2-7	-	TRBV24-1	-	TGTGCCACCAGTGATAGGTACAGATCGTACGAGCAGTACTTC	CATSDRYRSYEQYF
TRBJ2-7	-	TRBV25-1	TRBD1	TGTGCCAGCAGTGACCTTCGACAGGGCTACGAGCAGTACTTC	CASSDLRQGYEQYF
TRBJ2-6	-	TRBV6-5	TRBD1	TGTGCCACCGGAACAGGGGACGGGGCCAACGTCCTGACTTTC	CATGTGDGANVLTF
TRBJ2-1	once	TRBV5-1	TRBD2	TGCGCCAGCAGCTTTCTACTAGCGGGGGGAATCTACAATGAGCAGTTCTTC	CASSFLLAGGIYNEQFF
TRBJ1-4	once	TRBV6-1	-	TGTGCCAGCAGTGAACAGGGCTTTAGTGAAAAACTGTTTTTT	CASSEQGFSEKLFF
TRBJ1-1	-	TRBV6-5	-	TGTGCCAGCCTGTCCACGGGGGACACTGAAGCTTTCTTT	CASLSTGDTEAFF
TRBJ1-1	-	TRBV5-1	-	TGCGCCAGCAGCTTGGGGGCAGGGGCGGCGCGAGGGGCTTTCTTT	CASSLGAGAARGAFF
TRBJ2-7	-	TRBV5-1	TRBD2	TGCGCCAGCACCGGGACTAGCGGGGGTACCTACGAGCAGTACTTC	CASTGTSGGTYEQYF
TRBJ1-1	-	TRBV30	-	TGTGCCTGGACCCTCCCTGCCCACAGGGAATGGGTGAACACTGAAGCTTTCTTT	CAWTLPAHREWVNTEAFF
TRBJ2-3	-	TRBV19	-	TGTGCCAGTAGTATTTCACCGGACAGTCTTAGCATAGATACGCAGTATTTT	CASSISPDSLSIDTQYF
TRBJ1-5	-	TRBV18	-	TGTGCCAGCTCACCATACGGGACTCAGACAAATCAGCCCCAGCATTTT	CASSPYGTQTNQPQHF
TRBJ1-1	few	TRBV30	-	TGTGCCTGGAGTCAGGGATGGAACACTGAAGCTTTCTTT	CAWSQGWNTEAFF
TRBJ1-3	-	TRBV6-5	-	TGTGCCAGCAGACGGGAGGGAACGAACACCATATATTTT	CASRREGTNTIYF
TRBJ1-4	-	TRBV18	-	TGTGCCAGCTCTCTAGACTCGGGTGAAAAACTGTTTTTT	CASSLDSGEKLFF
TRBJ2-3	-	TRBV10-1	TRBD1	TGCGCCAGCAGTCGGACAGGGCGCACAGATACGCAGTATTTT	CASSRTGRTDTQYF
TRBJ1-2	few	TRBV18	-	TGTGCCAGCTCACCGAAAGTAAGCGGATGGGGCTACACCTTC	CASSPKVSGWGYTF
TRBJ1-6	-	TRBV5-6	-	TGTGCCAGCAGCTTGGCCTACGAAACACCCCTCCACTTT	CASSLAYETPLHF
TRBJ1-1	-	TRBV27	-	TGTGCCAGCAGTCCGATGACAGGCCCCACTGAAGCTTTCTTT	CASSPMTGPTEAFF
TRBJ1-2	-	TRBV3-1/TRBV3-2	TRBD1	TGTGCCAGCAGCCAAGGGCCAGGGGGATACACCTTC	CASSQGPGGYTF
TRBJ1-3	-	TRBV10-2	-	TGCGCCAGCAGTGAACAGGCCTCCTCTGGAAACACCATATATTTT	CASSEQASSGNTIYF
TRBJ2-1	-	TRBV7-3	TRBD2	TGTGCCAGCAGCCTCCCGGGGGGAGGTGAGCAGTTCTTC	CASSLPGGGEQFF
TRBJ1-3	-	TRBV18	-	TGTGCCAGCTCACCACCTTCAGGGTCGGACACCATATATTTT	CASSPPSGSDTIYF
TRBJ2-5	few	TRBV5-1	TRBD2	TGCGCCAGCAGCCGATCGGTGACTAGCGGGGGGGCCCAGGAGACCCAGTACTTC	CASSRSVTSGGAQETQYF
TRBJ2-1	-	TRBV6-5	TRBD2	TGTGCCAGCAGTTATGCAGCGGGGGTATACAATGAGCAGTTCTTC	CASSYAAGVYNEQFF
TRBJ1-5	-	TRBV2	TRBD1	TGTGCCACCCAAGGGACAGGGGGCAATCAGCCCCAGCATTTT	CATQGTGGNQPQHF
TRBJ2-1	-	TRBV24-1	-	TGTGCCACCAGTGATTCTTACAATGAGCAGTTCTTC	CATSDSYNEQFF
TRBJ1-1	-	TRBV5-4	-	TGTGCCAGCAGGGTGACCCAAGGAGACACTGAAGCTTTCTTT	CASRVTQGDTEAFF